This TCR beta chain was obtained from a study of T-cell memory formation after mild COVID-19. This clonotype appeared a few times. One entry per CDR3 protein results from TCRdb running MiXCR on the 5' RACE reads. The profile shows some 120,000 distinct CDR3 sequences, approximately 5.9% of them singletons. V was trimmed by 1 base and J by 2 bases, leaving 6 bases between them. The CDR3 length is 14 residues. Germline CDR1 and CDR2: ENHRY and SYGVKD. Input material: PBMCs or a T cell subset sorted from them (not recorded which). The sequence derives from an adult woman who had mild COVID-19 (a few samples of this study predate the infection). Cell type and time point are not known. The chain combines TRBV10-3 with TRBJ1-5; weak D call: TRBD1 (5 bases). The CDR3: CAISELGGNQPQHF. Here the CDR3 DNA reads TGTGCCATCAGTGAGTTGGGGGGCAATCAGCCCCAGCATTTT.